What follows are 12 T cell receptor beta chains derived from one specimen sequenced in a study of PD-L1 blockade in urothelial cancer. The data were produced by immunoSEQ multiplex PCR, yet TCRdb's version contains in-frame clones alone and is incomplete. There are 71,000 or so clones in the sample; approximately 88% occur only once, and approximately 3.2% lies in the top ten. The starting material was PBMCs, obtained around atezolizumab (anti-PD-L1) treatment. The source of these receptors is a man aged 60-69 years with urothelial cancer.

CDR3 region: CASSPRTGGGNTGELFF. CDR3 coding DNA: TGTGCCAGCTCACCAAGGACAGGGGGCGGGAACACCGGGGAGCTGTTTTTT. This sequence joins TRBV18 and TRBJ2-2, with TRBD1 matching 11 bases. The V gene's germline CDR1 is KGHSH and CDR2 LQKENI. V lost 2 bases and J lost 1; bases outside the gene matches: 3. CDR3 length: 17 amino acids.

The chain combines TRBV10-3 with TRBJ1-6, with 8 bases fitting TRBD1. Germline lookup yields CDR1 ENHRY and CDR2 SYGVKD. Unmatched junction bases numbered 4, after V lost 4 bases and J lost 5 bases. CDR3 length: 15 amino acids. In DNA form, the CDR3 reads TGTGCCATCAGTGGGGGACAGGTGCATAATTCACCCCTCCACTTT. This gives the protein CAISGGQVHNSPLHF.

This clone has only one observation. This rearrangement joins TRBV7-2 to TRBJ2-7; 7 nucleotides match TRBD1. Germline values: CDR1 SGHTA, CDR2 FQGNSA. V lost 5 bases to trimming and J lost 3 bases; unmatched junction nucleotides: 7. The CDR3 has 14 amino acids. DNA of the CDR3: TGTGCCAGCAGCCCGACAGGGTCCCACTACGAGCAGTACTTC. This translates into CASSPTGSHYEQYF. Supplemented by reference TRBV7-2 and TRBJ2-7, the full variable domain reads GAGVSQSPSNKVTEKGKDVELRCDPISGHTALYWYRQSLGQGLEFLIYFQGNSAPDKSGLPSDRFSAERTGGSVSTLTIQRTQQEDSAVYLCASSPTGSHYEQYFGPGTRLTVT.

V gene TRBV5-1 combines with J gene TRBJ2-7; TRBD2 aligns across 9 bases. This CDR3 region has 15 residues. Germline-derived CDR1 and CDR2 are SGHRS and YFSETQ. The trim removed 4 bases at V and 1 base at J, leaving 6 bases unmatched. CDR3 region: CASSQVAGESYEQYF. The DNA for the CDR3 is TGCGCCAGCAGCCAAGTAGCGGGAGAGTCCTACGAGCAGTACTTC.

The sample holds one count of this clone. V usage is TRBV7-7 and J usage is TRBJ2-1; 7 bases map to TRBD2. The length of the CDR3 is 15 residues. V dropped 5 bases and J dropped 7; count of bases not matched to a gene: 11. Germline CDR1 reads SSHAT; CDR2 reads FNYEAQ (reference sequence). The CDR3 loop is CASSRAGSNGNEQFF. DNA of the CDR3: TGTGCCAGCAGCCGAGCGGGATCCAATGGTAATGAGCAGTTCTTC.

The chain recombines TRBV7-2 with TRBJ2-7; TRBD2 might be the D (5 bases). CDR3 length equals 15 residues. Trimming removed 5 bases from V and 0 bases from J, with 14 bases in between. The germline CDR1 and CDR2 sequences are SGHTA and FQGNSA. The CDR3 region has the DNA TGTGCCAGCAGCCTCGGTGGACTGAGCTCCTACGAGCAGTACTTC. It yields the protein CASSLGGLSSYEQYF. The variable domain in full, completed from reference TRBV7-2 and TRBJ2-7, reads GAGVSQSPSNKVTEKGKDVELRCDPISGHTALYWYRQSLGQGLEFLIYFQGNSAPDKSGLPSDRFSAERTGGSVSTLTIQRTQQEDSAVYLCASSLGGLSSYEQYFGPGTRLTVT.

The chain has TRBV5-4 and TRBJ2-5, with 7 bases identical to TRBD1. The CDR3 totals 14 residues. Germline-derived CDR1 and CDR2 are SGHNT and YYREEE (reference sequence). The V gene end was trimmed by 3 bases and the J gene end by 2 bases; junction bases not matched to a gene: 4. CDR3 in amino acids: CASSSGTEQETQYF. The CDR3 nucleotides read TGTGCCAGCAGCTCCGGGACAGAACAAGAGACCCAGTACTTC.

Here the CDR3 reads CAIRGASNTEAFF. CDR3 bases: TGTGCCATCAGGGGGGCCTCGAACACTGAAGCTTTCTTT. The chain employs TRBV10-3 and TRBJ1-1; D possibly corresponds to TRBD1 (6 bases). Looked up from germline, CDR1 is ENHRY and CDR2 is SYGVKD. Deletions cut 6 bases from V and 1 base from J, with 9 bases between. The CDR3 spans 13 residues.

The chain recombines TRBV18 with TRBJ1-2; 7 bases agree with TRBD1. J gave up 3 bases and V 0 bases, and 4 bases lay outside the gene matches. The CDR3 totals 15 residues. Germline CDR1 reads KGHSH; CDR2 reads LQKENI. DNA for the CDR3: TGTGCCAGCTCACCACCGGGCCAGGGGGACTATGGCTACACCTTC. Amino acid sequence: CASSPPGQGDYGYTF.

The chain employs TRBV5-1 and TRBJ2-1; 15 bases are a match to TRBD2. Germline lookup yields CDR1 SGHRS and CDR2 YFSETQ. CDR3 length equals 15 residues. V gave up 0 bases and J gave up 15 bases; unmatched junction bases: 7. The CDR3 here is CASSLGGLAGGPGFF. The CDR3 nucleotides are TGCGCCAGCAGCTTGGGCGGACTAGCGGGAGGGCCGGGGTTCTTC.

The chain carries TRBV7-2 and TRBJ1-1; 7 bases map to TRBD1. From germline, CDR1 is SGHTA and CDR2 FQGNSA. The CDR3 runs to 15 residues. Trimming at V came to 4 bases and at J to 0 bases, leaving 5 bases not matched to a gene. This chain's CDR3 is CASSSTGLMNTEAFF. The CDR3 DNA reads TGTGCCAGCAGCTCGACAGGGCTTATGAACACTGAAGCTTTCTTT. The entire variable domain, with the rest obtained from reference TRBV7-2 and TRBJ1-1, is as follows: GAGVSQSPSNKVTEKGKDVELRCDPISGHTALYWYRQSLGQGLEFLIYFQGNSAPDKSGLPSDRFSAERTGGSVSTLTIQRTQQEDSAVYLCASSSTGLMNTEAFFGQGTRLTVV.

V gene TRBV10-3 combines with J gene TRBJ1-2, with 10 bases identical to TRBD1. The J segment lost 5 bases and the V segment lost 6 bases, leaving 6 bases of the junction unmatched. This CDR3 comprises 14 residues. The germline V gene encodes CDR1 ENHRY and CDR2 SYGVKD. The CDR3 is CAISGTGAGYGYTF. In DNA form, the CDR3 reads TGTGCCATCAGCGGGACAGGGGCGGGGTATGGCTACACCTTC.